These 14 T cell receptor beta chains share one sample of origin, sequenced in a study of cytomegalovirus exposure and HLA in healthy donors. Libraries were prepared by immunoSEQ multiplex PCR; TCRdb keeps only in-frame clonotypes and omits some of them. Here the sample spans some 76,000 clones, approximately 94% being singletons. The sample taken for sequencing was PBMCs. These receptors all stem from a woman younger than 30 in good health and CMV-seropositive.

The J gene is TRBJ2-7, the V gene TRBV5-1; TRBD2 might be the D (5 bases). V shed 0 bases and J shed 0 bases, with 10 bases lying between them. Germline CDR1 SGHRS, CDR2 YFSETQ. The CDR3 totals 15 residues. CDR3 DNA: TGCGCCAGCAGCTTGGAAGGACTGAGCTCCTACGAGCAGTACTTC. It yields the protein CASSLEGLSSYEQYF.

V gene TRBV6-6 combines with J gene TRBJ2-7, with D maybe TRBD2 (6 bases). This CDR3 region has 15 residues. V was pared by 0 bases and J by 2 bases, with 11 bases between. Germline loops: CDR1 MNHNY, CDR2 SVGAGI (reference sequence). CDR3: CASSYSTGETYEQYF. In DNA, the CDR3 is TGTGCCAGCAGTTACTCGACGGGGGAGACCTACGAGCAGTACTTC.

In DNA form, the CDR3 reads TGTGCCAGTAGTATCGCTGGGACAGGGGGCTATGGCTACACCTTC. This encodes CASSIAGTGGYGYTF. V is TRBV19 and J is TRBJ1-2; TRBD1 aligns across 11 bases. Germline V gene data show CDR1 as LNHDA and CDR2 as SQIVND (reference sequence). CDR3 length: 15 amino acids. Unmatched junction bases numbered 4, after V lost 3 bases and J lost 4 bases. Full variable domain (remainder filled in from reference TRBV19 and TRBJ1-2): DGGITQSPKYLFRKEGQNVTLSCEQNLNHDAMYWYRQDPGQGLRLIYYSQIVNDFQKGDIAEGYSVSREKKESFPLTVTSAQKNPTAFYLCASSIAGTGGYGYTFGSGTRLTVV.

J is TRBJ1-1 and V is TRBV28; TRBD1 matches 7 bases. This CDR3 spans 14 amino acids. With V trimmed by 6 bases and J by 0 bases, 4 bases remained unmatched. In germline, CDR1 is MDHEN, CDR2 SYDVKM. In DNA, the CDR3 is TGTGCCAGCAGAAGACAGGGTTTGAACACTGAAGCTTTCTTT. This encodes CASRRQGLNTEAFF.

The J gene is TRBJ2-7, the V gene TRBV7-2, with 9 nucleotides matching TRBD2. The CDR3 length is 16 residues. The V segment lost 5 bases and the J segment 6 bases; nucleotides outside the gene matches: 14. Germline lookup yields CDR1 SGHTA and CDR2 FQGNSA. CDR3 protein: CASSNRGRGGRAEQYF. CDR3 nucleotide sequence: TGTGCCAGCAGCAACCGGGGGCGGGGGGGCAGGGCCGAGCAGTACTTC.

This clone was observed once. The J gene is TRBJ2-2, the V gene TRBV11-3, with 10 nucleotides matching TRBD2. The germline CDR1 and CDR2 sequences are SGHNT and YENEEA. The CDR3 runs to 16 residues. V shed 3 bases, J shed 1 base, and the junction held 2 bases outside the gene matches. DNA for the CDR3: TGTGCCAGCAGCTTCTCTAGCGGGGGGAACACCGGGGAGCTGTTTTTT. Encoded protein: CASSFSSGGNTGELFF. Supplemented by reference TRBV11-3 and TRBJ2-2, the full variable domain reads EAGVVQSPRYKIIEKKQPVAFWCNPISGHNTLYWYLQNLGQGPELLIRYENEEAVDDSQLPKDRFSAERLKGVDSTLKIQPAELGDSAVYLCASSFSSGGNTGELFFGEGSRLTVL.

The chain is built from TRBV28 and TRBJ1-2, with a weak D call TRBD1 (5 bases). Germline lookup yields CDR1 MDHEN and CDR2 SYDVKM. Deletions cut 7 bases from V and 1 base from J, with 16 bases between. The CDR3 totals 15 residues. CDR3 sequence reads: CASTTGGDFNYGYTF. Written as DNA, the CDR3 is TGTGCCAGCACCACGGGGGGGGACTTTAACTATGGCTACACCTTC.

The V and J genes are TRBV7-6 and TRBJ2-7, with a tentative D call TRBD2 (6 bases). V shed 6 bases and J shed 1 base, with 13 bases lying between them. The CDR3 is 14 amino acids. Germline CDR1 SGHVS, CDR2 FNYEAQ. The DNA for the CDR3 is TGTGCCAGCAGTCCGGGACTCAGGTCCTACGAGCAGTACTTC. Its translation is CASSPGLRSYEQYF.

The chain recombines TRBV9 with TRBJ2-4; 7 positions agree with TRBD1. V lost 4 bases and J lost 7; bases outside the gene matches: 8. This CDR3 is built from 14 residues. From germline, CDR1 is SGDLS and CDR2 YYNGEE. The CDR3 sequence: CASSPGTVPNIQYF. CDR3 nucleotides: TGTGCCAGCAGCCCCGGGACAGTCCCTAACATTCAGTACTTC. Supplemented by reference TRBV9 and TRBJ2-4, the full variable domain reads DSGVTQTPKHLITATGQRVTLRCSPRSGDLSVYWYQQSLDQGLQFLIQYYNGEERAKGNILERFSAQQFPDLHSELNLSSLELGDSALYFCASSPGTVPNIQYFGAGTRLSVL.

CDR3 sequence reads: CASSFVSGVTGELFF. The CDR3 region has the DNA TGTGCCAGCAGCTTCGTGTCAGGGGTCACCGGGGAGCTGTTTTTT. The V and J genes are TRBV5-5 and TRBJ2-2, with a possible D match to TRBD1 (6 bases). V gave up 2 bases and J gave up 4 bases, with 12 bases separating them. The V gene's germline CDR1 is SGHKS and CDR2 YYEKEE (reference sequence). CDR3 length equals 15 residues.

This clone is a singleton in its sample. The chain combines TRBV11-2 with TRBJ1-2; no clear D gene. The CDR3 is 14 amino acids. Looked up from germline, CDR1 is SGHAT and CDR2 is FQNNGV. V shed 5 bases and J shed 4 bases, with 14 bases lying between them. CDR3 amino acids: CASSPEARFYGYTF. As DNA, the CDR3 is TGTGCCAGCAGCCCCGAAGCGAGATTCTATGGCTACACCTTC.

The V and J genes are TRBV27 and TRBJ1-6; D might be TRBD1 (6 bases). CDR1 MNHEY and CDR2 SMNVEV come from the germline V gene (reference sequence). The CDR3 totals 22 residues. The V end was cut by 5 bases, the J end by 9 bases, with 38 bases between. CDR3 residues: CASSVKSWPGVYPSFALSPLHF. The CDR3 bases are TGTGCCAGCAGTGTAAAGTCGTGGCCAGGGGTATATCCTTCCTTCGCGCTTTCACCCCTCCACTTT.

The genes are TRBV29-1 and TRBJ2-2; D possibly corresponds to TRBD1 (6 bases). CDR1 is SQVTM and CDR2 is ANQGSEA in the germline V gene. The germline V and J ends were trimmed by 5 bases and 1 base, with 14 bases remaining between them. The CDR3 sequence is 15 residues long. CDR3 amino acids: CSVLQGGVNTGELFF. CDR3 bases: TGCAGCGTTTTACAGGGTGGGGTGAACACCGGGGAGCTGTTTTTT.

This sequence joins TRBV4-1 and TRBJ2-2; D not resolved. Germline loops: CDR1 MGHRA, CDR2 YSYEKL. With 1 base removed from V and 6 bases from J, the gap between germline ends came to 9 bases. The CDR3 contains 14 residues. The CDR3 nucleotides are TGCGCCAGCAGCCAAGTACGAACGGCCGGGGAGCTGTTTTTT. Translation: CASSQVRTAGELFF.